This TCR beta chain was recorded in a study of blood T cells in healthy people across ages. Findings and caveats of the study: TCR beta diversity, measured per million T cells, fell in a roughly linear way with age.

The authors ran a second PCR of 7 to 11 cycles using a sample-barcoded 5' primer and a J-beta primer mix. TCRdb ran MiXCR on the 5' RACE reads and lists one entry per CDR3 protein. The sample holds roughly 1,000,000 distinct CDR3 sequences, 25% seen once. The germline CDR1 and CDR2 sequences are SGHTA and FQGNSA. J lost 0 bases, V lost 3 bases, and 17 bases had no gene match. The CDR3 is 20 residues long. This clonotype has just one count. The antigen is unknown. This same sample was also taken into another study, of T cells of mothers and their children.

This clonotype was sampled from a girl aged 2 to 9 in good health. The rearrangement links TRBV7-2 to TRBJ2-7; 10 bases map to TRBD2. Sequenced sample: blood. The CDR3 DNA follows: TGTGCCAGCAGCTTTAAGATCCGGGCTAGCGGGGGCAGGAGCTCCTACGAGCAGTACTTC. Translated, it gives CASSFKIRASGGRSSYEQYF.